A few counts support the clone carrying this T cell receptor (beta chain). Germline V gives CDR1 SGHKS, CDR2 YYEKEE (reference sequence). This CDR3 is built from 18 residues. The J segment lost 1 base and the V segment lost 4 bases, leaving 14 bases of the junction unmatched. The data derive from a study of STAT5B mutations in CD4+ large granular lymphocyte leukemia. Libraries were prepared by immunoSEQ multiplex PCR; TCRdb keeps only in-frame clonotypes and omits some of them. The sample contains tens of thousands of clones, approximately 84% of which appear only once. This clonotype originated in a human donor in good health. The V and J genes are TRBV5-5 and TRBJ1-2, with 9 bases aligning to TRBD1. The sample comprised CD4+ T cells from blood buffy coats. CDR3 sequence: CASSRVRDRASFNYGYTF. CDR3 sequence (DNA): TGTGCCAGCAGCCGCGTGAGGGACAGGGCCTCCTTTAACTATGGCTACACCTTC.